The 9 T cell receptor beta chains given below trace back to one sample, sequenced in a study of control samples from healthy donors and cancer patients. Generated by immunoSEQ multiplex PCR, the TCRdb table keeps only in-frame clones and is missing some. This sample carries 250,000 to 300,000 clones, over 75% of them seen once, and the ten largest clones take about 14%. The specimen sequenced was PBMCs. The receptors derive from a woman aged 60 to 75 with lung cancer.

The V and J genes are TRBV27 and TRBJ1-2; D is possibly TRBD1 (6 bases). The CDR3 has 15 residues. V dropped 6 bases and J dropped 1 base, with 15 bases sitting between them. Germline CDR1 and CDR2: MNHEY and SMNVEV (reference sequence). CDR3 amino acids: CASSTMQQGNYGYTF. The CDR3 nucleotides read TGTGCCAGCAGCACTATGCAACAGGGTAACTATGGCTACACCTTC.

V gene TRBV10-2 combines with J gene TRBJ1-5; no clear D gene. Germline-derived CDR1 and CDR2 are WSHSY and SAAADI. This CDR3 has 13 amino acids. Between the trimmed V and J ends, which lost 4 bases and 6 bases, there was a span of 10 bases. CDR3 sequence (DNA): TGCGCCAGCAGTGTAGATCGGGGTCAGCCCCAGCATTTT. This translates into CASSVDRGQPQHF.

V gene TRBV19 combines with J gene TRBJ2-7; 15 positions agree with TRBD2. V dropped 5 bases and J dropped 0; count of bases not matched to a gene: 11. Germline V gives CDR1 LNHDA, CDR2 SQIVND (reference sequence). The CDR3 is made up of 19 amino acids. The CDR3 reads CASSPRTSGRGVHSYEQYF. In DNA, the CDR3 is TGTGCCAGTAGTCCACGGACTAGCGGGAGGGGGGTGCACTCCTACGAGCAGTACTTC.

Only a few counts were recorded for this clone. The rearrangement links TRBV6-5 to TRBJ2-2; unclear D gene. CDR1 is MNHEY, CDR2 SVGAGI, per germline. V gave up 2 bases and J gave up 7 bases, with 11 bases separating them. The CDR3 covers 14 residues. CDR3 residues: CASSYRRAGGELFF. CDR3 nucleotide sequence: TGTGCCAGCAGTTACCGAAGGGCAGGCGGGGAGCTGTTTTTT.

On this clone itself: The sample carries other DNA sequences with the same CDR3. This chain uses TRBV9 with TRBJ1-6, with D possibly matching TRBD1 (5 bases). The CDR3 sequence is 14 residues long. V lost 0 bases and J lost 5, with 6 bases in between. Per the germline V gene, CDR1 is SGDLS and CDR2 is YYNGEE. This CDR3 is CASSVAGNNSPLHF. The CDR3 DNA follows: TGTGCCAGCAGCGTAGCAGGGAATAATTCACCCCTCCACTTT.

The CDR3 DNA reads as TGTGCCAGCTCACCGTCGGGGGGTCGAGGCAATTCACCCCTCCACTTT. This codes for CASSPSGGRGNSPLHF. This chain uses TRBV18 with TRBJ1-6, with D perhaps matching TRBD1 (5 bases). The V and J ends lost 3 bases and 7 bases respectively, with 16 bases between them. CDR3 length: 16 residues. The germline CDR1 and CDR2 sequences are KGHSH and LQKENI.

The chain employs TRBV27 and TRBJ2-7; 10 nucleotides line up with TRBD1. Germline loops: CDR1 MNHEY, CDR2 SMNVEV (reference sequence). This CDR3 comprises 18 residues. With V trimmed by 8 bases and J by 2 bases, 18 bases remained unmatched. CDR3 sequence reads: CASGAGTGDRGGPYEQYF. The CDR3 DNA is TGTGCCAGCGGAGCCGGGACAGGGGACAGGGGCGGCCCCTACGAGCAGTACTTC.

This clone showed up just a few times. The CDR3 bases are TGTGCCAGCACTCCCGTTAATTCACCCCTCCACTTT. Translated, it gives CASTPVNSPLHF. The rearrangement uses TRBV6-5 and TRBJ1-6; D not resolved. With 7 bases removed from V and 6 bases from J, the gap between germline ends came to 7 bases. Germline CDR1 is MNHEY and CDR2 is SVGAGI. The CDR3 extends over 12 amino acids.

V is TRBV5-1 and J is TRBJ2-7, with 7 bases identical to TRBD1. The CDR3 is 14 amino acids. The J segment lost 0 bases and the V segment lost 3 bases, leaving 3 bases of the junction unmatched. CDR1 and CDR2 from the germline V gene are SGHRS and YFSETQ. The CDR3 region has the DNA TGCGCCAGCAGCTACGGGACAGCCTCCTACGAGCAGTACTTC. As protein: CASSYGTASYEQYF.